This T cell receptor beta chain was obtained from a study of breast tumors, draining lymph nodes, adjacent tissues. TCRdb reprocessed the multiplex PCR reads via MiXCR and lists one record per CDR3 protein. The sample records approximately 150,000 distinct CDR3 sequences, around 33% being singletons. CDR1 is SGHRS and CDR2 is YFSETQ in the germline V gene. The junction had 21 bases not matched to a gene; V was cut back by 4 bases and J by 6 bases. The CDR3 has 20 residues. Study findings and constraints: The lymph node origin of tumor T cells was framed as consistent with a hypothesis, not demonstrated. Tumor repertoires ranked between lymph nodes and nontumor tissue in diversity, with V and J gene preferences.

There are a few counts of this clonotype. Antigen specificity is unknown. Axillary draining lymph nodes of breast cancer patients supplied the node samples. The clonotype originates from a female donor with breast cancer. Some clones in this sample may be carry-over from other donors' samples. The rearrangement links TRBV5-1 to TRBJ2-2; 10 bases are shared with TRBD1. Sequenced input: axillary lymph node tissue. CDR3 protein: CASSLHMAQNRTGGAGELFF. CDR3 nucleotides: TGCGCCAGCAGCCTCCACATGGCCCAAAACAGGACAGGGGGGGCCGGGGAGCTGTTTTTT.